A selection of T cell receptor beta chains follows, all from one sample in a study of blood T cell repertoires in COVID-19. Method: immunoSEQ multiplex PCR; TCRdb's copy keeps in-frame clones and lacks some. This sample has about 44,000 clones; roughly 87% occur once, and the top ten carry about a quarter. The sample comprised peripheral blood. These receptors all stem from a woman at least 80 years old in a cohort sampled during active or convalescent COVID-19. Both conserved end residues are part of each CDR3. The order of the fields is V gene, clone size, D gene, J gene, CDR3 DNA, CDR3 protein. D genes are given only for firm matches. Clone size is given for some rows only: seen once, a few or many times, or a class if the clone is expanded.

TRBV30	NA	TRBD1	TRBJ1-1	TGTGCCTGGAGGGGACAGGGGTTCACTGAAGCTTTCTTT	CAWRGQGFTEAFF
TRBV25-1	NA	NA	TRBJ2-3	TGTGCCAGCAGTGAGGGTAGCGGCACAGATACGCAGTATTTT	CASSEGSGTDTQYF
TRBV19	NA	NA	TRBJ1-2	TGTGCCAGTAGTACCCCAGGGCTAACTAACTATGGCTACACCTTC	CASSTPGLTNYGYTF
TRBV4-2	NA	NA	TRBJ1-2	TGTGCCAGCAGCCAAGTTAGGTCAGAACTAGATGGCTACACCTTC	CASSQVRSELDGYTF
TRBV2	few	NA	TRBJ1-1	TGTGCCAGCAGTTCGGGACTAAACACTGAAGCTTTCTTT	CASSSGLNTEAFF
TRBV20-1	NA	TRBD1	TRBJ2-5	TGCAGTGCTAGTAGGGACAGGGGGCATTTAGGGCAAGAGACCCAGTACTTC	CSASRDRGHLGQETQYF
TRBV4-1	NA	NA	TRBJ2-4	TGCGCCAGCAGCCAGCTCCCGACTAGGGATTCTTCGGGCATTCAGTACTTC	CASSQLPTRDSSGIQYF
TRBV11-3	NA	NA	TRBJ2-7	TGTGCCAGCAGCTCTCCTATAGCCTACGAGCAGTACTTC	CASSSPIAYEQYF
TRBV30	NA	NA	TRBJ1-2	TGTGCCTGGAGGCGGGGGGGCTTGTTCTATGGCTACACCTTC	CAWRRGGLFYGYTF
TRBV5-4	NA	TRBD1	TRBJ2-5	TGTGCCAGCAGCCTGGGACAGGGGCAAGAGACCCAGTACTTC	CASSLGQGQETQYF
TRBV11-2	few	TRBD1	TRBJ1-2	TGTGCCAGCACGACAGGGGATGGCTACACCTTC	CASTTGDGYTF
TRBV10-2	once	NA	TRBJ1-2	TGCGCCAGCAGCCAGTCGGGGGAAGGCAGCTATGGCTACACCTTC	CASSQSGEGSYGYTF
TRBV6-2/TRBV6-3	NA	TRBD1	TRBJ2-5	TGTGCCACCAGACCTGACAGGGACGAGACCCAGTACTTC	CATRPDRDETQYF
TRBV24-1	NA	TRBD2	TRBJ2-3	TGTGCCACCATGGGGACTAGCGGAAGCACAGATACGCAGTATTTT	CATMGTSGSTDTQYF
TRBV24-1	NA	NA	TRBJ1-6	TGTGCTAATTCTCGGGTTCGGTCACCCCTCCACTTT	CANSRVRSPLHF
TRBV5-1	NA	TRBD1	TRBJ2-7	TGCGCCAGCAGCCCGACAGGGGGATACGAGCAGTACTTC	CASSPTGGYEQYF
TRBV24-1	NA	TRBD1	TRBJ2-4	TGTGCCACCAGTGAACAGGGGGACCTCAAAAACATTCAGTACTTC	CATSEQGDLKNIQYF
TRBV5-1	NA	NA	TRBJ1-1	TGCGCCAGCAGCTTATCCGACAGGCCCCATTGGACGAAACAAACTGAAGCTTTCTTT	CASSLSDRPHWTKQTEAFF
TRBV4-3	NA	TRBD1	TRBJ2-7	TGCGCCAGCAGCCGAGAGTGGGGGACAGGGGTCTACGAGCAGTACTTC	CASSREWGTGVYEQYF
TRBV20-1	NA	NA	TRBJ2-7	TGCAGCCTGGGGGGGGCCTATGAGCAGTACTTC	CSLGGAYEQYF
TRBV3-1/TRBV3-2	NA	NA	TRBJ1-5	TGTGCCAGCAGCCTAGAACACGATCAGCCCCAGCATTTT	CASSLEHDQPQHF
TRBV5-6	NA	TRBD1	TRBJ1-1	TGTGCCAGCAGCTTGACAGGGGGCTCGGTAGACACTGAAGCTTTCTTT	CASSLTGGSVDTEAFF
TRBV12-3/TRBV12-4	NA	NA	TRBJ1-5	TGTGCCAGCAGTTTACGGGGCAATCAGCCCCAGCATTTT	CASSLRGNQPQHF
TRBV9	few	TRBD1	TRBJ2-1	TGTGCCAGCAGCGTAGGGGGACAGCCATACAATGAGCAGTTCTTC	CASSVGGQPYNEQFF
TRBV5-4	NA	NA	TRBJ2-3	TGTGCCAGCAGCTTGTTTGTTAGTGGGCTCCCAGATACGCAGTATTTT	CASSLFVSGLPDTQYF
TRBV18	NA	NA	TRBJ2-7	TGTGCCAGCTCACCACGCACAGGTCCCTACGAGCAGTACTTC	CASSPRTGPYEQYF